This T cell receptor (beta chain) was retrieved from a study of T cells in tuberculosis. Per germline, CDR1 MGHRA and CDR2 YSYEKL. The junction had 5 bases not matched to a gene; V was cut back by 3 bases and J by 9 bases. This CDR3 region has 13 residues. Thawed, overnight-rested PBMC were stained with GMM-loaded CD1B tetramer, viability dye and anti-CD3, then sorted. CD1B tetramers were loaded with Rhodococcus equi-derived C32 glucose monomycolate. Repertoires were generated with immunoSEQ multiplex PCR, while TCRdb's copy carries only in-frame clones and drops some. This sample yields about 58,000 clones, of which around 90% are seen a single time; 20% to 25% belongs to the top ten.

The J gene is TRBJ1-1, the V gene TRBV4-1; 9 bases match TRBD1. Sequences were obtained from CD1b-GMM tetramer-negative cells sorted from PBMCs. The clonotype was recovered from an adult woman with latent tuberculosis. The CDR3 coding sequence is TGCGCCAGCAGCCAGGTGACAGGGGGTAAAGCTTTCTTT. Translated: CASSQVTGGKAFF.